This paragraph covers one TCR beta chain sequence. What it recognizes is unknown. The ends were cut back, 2 bases at V and 0 bases at J, with 8 bases in the middle. The germline gives CDR1 MNHEY, CDR2 SVGEGT. CDR3 length: 15 residues. From the 5' RACE reads, TCRdb called clonotypes with MiXCR, one entry per CDR3 protein. Of fewer than 180,000 distinct CDR3 sequences listed, under 55% are singletons. This entry belongs to a study of CD8 T cells in ankylosing spondylitis. Broader study findings: Relatively rare in peripheral blood, disease-linked clones were also CD8+. Matched synovial fluid from ankylosing spondylitis patients was reported to be enriched for disease-linked clones. A TCR beta motif of 7 or 8 highly homologous variants appeared characteristic of ankylosing spondylitis blood. Before this, some motif variants had been reported in reactive arthritis synovial fluid and blood.

The source of this sequence is a male donor with ankylosing spondylitis. This sequence joins TRBV6-2 or TRBV6-3 and TRBJ1-5, with D uncertain. The sequenced sample consisted of synovial fluid, either unsorted or a sorted T cell fraction (not recorded which). CDR3 DNA: TGTGCCAGCAGTTACGAGTTTTATAGCAATCAGCCCCAGCATTTT. Encoded protein: CASSYEFYSNQPQHF.